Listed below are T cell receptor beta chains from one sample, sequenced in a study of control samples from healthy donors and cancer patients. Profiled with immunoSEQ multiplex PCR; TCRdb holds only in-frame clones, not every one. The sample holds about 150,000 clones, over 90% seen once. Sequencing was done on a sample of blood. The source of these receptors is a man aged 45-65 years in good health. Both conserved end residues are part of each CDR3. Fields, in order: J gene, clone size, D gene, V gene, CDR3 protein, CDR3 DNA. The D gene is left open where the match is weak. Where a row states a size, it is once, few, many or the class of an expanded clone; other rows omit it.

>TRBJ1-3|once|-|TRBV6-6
CASSTLQGSGNTIYF
TGTGCCAGCAGTACCCTACAGGGTAGTGGAAACACCATATATTTT
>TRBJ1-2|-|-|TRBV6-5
CASNSDSYGYTF
TGTGCCAGCAATTCTGACAGCTATGGCTACACCTTC
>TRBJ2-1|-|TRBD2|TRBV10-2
CASSDRTSGRSYNEQFF
TGCGCCAGCAGTGACCGGACTAGCGGGAGGTCCTACAATGAGCAGTTCTTC
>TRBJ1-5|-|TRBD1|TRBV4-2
CASSQGQGLGQPQHF
TGTGCCAGCAGCCAAGGACAGGGACTAGGGCAGCCCCAGCATTTT
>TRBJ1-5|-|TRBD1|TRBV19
CASSTNQGGGQPQHF
TGTGCCAGTAGTACGAATCAGGGGGGGGGTCAGCCCCAGCATTTT
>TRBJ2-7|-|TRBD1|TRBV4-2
CASSQDDRARNSYEQYF
TGTGCCAGCAGCCAAGATGACAGGGCCCGAAACTCCTACGAGCAGTACTTC
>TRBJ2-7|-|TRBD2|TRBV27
CASSTRTSGRAGEQYF
TGTGCCAGCAGTACGCGGACTAGCGGGAGGGCGGGGGAGCAGTACTTC
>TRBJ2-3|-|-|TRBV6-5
CASSPLGAHTDTQYF
TGTGCCAGCAGCCCCCTGGGCGCACACACAGATACGCAGTATTTT
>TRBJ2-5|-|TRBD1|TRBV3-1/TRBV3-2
CASSRGTGRQETQYF
TGTGCCAGCAGCCGCGGGACAGGGCGCCAAGAGACCCAGTACTTC
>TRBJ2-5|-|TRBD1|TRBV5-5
CASSTGTGGLETQYF
TGTGCCAGCAGCACCGGGACAGGGGGTTTAGAGACCCAGTACTTC
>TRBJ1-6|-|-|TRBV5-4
CASSLRAGNFGSPLHF
TGTGCCAGCAGCTTGAGGGCAGGGAACTTTGGTTCACCCCTCCACTTT
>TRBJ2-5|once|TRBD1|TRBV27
CASSLQGQGETQYF
TGTGCCAGCAGTTTACAAGGACAGGGTGAGACCCAGTACTTC
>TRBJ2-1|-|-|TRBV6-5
CASSYSGPLEQFF
TGTGCCAGCAGTTACTCAGGCCCTTTGGAGCAGTTCTTC
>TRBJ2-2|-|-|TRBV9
CASSVEGGSTGELFF
TGTGCCAGCAGCGTAGAAGGGGGAAGCACCGGGGAGCTGTTTTTT
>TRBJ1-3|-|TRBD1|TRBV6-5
CASSPDRGRGSIYF
TGTGCCAGCAGTCCGGACAGGGGGCGGGGGTCCATATATTTT